These 13 T cell receptor beta chains were sequenced from one sample in a study of type 1 regulatory T cells. TCRdb processed the reads anew with MiXCR; each CDR3 protein has one entry. The sample lists approximately 97,000 distinct CDR3 sequences, less than 40% occurring once. Specimen: CD4+ T cells, either the whole sample or a sorted fraction (not recorded which). These receptors were obtained from a human donor in good health.

Remarks on this clonotype: A much larger clone differs from this one at a single base, so this may be a read error. The chain is built from TRBV7-2 and TRBJ1-1; D might be TRBD1 (5 bases). V was trimmed by 4 bases and J by 11 bases, leaving 26 bases between them. The CDR3 sequence is 16 residues long. Germline CDR1 reads SGHTA; CDR2 reads FQGNSA. The CDR3 loop reads CASSSSIGHGALEAFF. In nucleotides, the CDR3 is TGTGCCAGCAGCTCCAGTATTGGACATGGGGCATTAGAGGCTTTCTTT.

The chain links TRBV24-1 to TRBJ2-7, with D perhaps TRBD1 (6 bases). V lost 7 bases and J lost 4, with 13 bases in between. This CDR3 has 13 amino acids. In germline, CDR1 is KGHDR, CDR2 SFDVKD. In DNA, the CDR3 is TGTGCCACCAGCACAGGGAGTAAGTACGAGCAGTACTTC. This sequence encodes CATSTGSKYEQYF.

The CDR3 loop is CSASYDRGSEQYF. CDR3 in DNA: TGCAGTGCTAGCTATGACAGGGGCAGCGAGCAGTACTTC. The rearrangement uses TRBV20-1 and TRBJ2-7; 8 nucleotides agree with TRBD1. The CDR3 spans 13 residues. Germline lookup yields CDR1 DFQATT and CDR2 SNEGSKA (reference sequence). The V segment lost 3 bases and the J segment 6 bases; nucleotides outside the gene matches: 7.

This clonotype was seen a handful of times. V and J are TRBV28 and TRBJ2-2, with 8 bases that match TRBD1. Germline V CDR1 and CDR2: MDHEN, SYDVKM. The CDR3 consists of 14 residues. Trimming at V came to 5 bases and at J to 5 bases, leaving 4 bases not matched to a gene. The CDR3 is CASSQGAGTGELFF. CDR3 DNA sequence: TGTGCCAGCAGTCAGGGGGCCGGTACCGGGGAGCTGTTTTTT.

The chain is built from TRBV30 and TRBJ2-1; weak D call: TRBD2 (6 bases). The CDR3 length is 15 residues. The germline V and J ends were trimmed by 1 base and 4 bases, with 14 bases remaining between them. Germline V lookup: CDR1 GTSNPN, CDR2 SVGIG (reference sequence). This chain's CDR3 is CAWSARGKLYNEQFF. CDR3 coding DNA: TGTGCCTGGAGTGCTCGGGGGAAATTATACAATGAGCAGTTCTTC.

This chain links TRBV29-1 with TRBJ1-5; D is unresolved. Trimming removed 4 bases at V and 3 bases at J, with 16 bases between. Germline-derived CDR1 and CDR2 are SQVTM and ANQGSEA. The CDR3 has 15 residues. The CDR3 coding sequence is TGCAGCGTTGCCGATGGGGTATTGGCCAATCAGCCCCAGCATTTT. It specifies CSVADGVLANQPQHF.

This chain links TRBV20-1 with TRBJ1-6; maybe TRBD1 (5 bases). V lost 0 bases to trimming and J lost 8 bases, with 11 bases between them. The germline V gene has CDR1 DFQATT and CDR2 SNEGSKA (reference sequence). The CDR3 sequence is 14 residues long. CDR3 residues: CSARDQGDDSPLHF. For the CDR3, the DNA is TGCAGTGCTAGAGACCAGGGTGATGATTCACCCCTCCACTTT.

The genes are TRBV20-1 and TRBJ2-4; 7 positions agree with TRBD1. V shed 4 bases, J shed 1 base, and the junction held 7 bases outside the gene matches. Germline CDR1 DFQATT, CDR2 SNEGSKA (reference sequence). The CDR3 has 15 residues. CDR3 residues: CSANTGQFAKNIQYF. The CDR3 nucleotides read TGCAGTGCTAATACGGGACAGTTCGCCAAAAACATTCAGTACTTC.

This clonotype showed up just a few times. The conserved final phenylalanine or tryptophan is absent from the CDR3, which likely points to a read error. The DNA is left out, because the CDR3 cannot be placed on it with certainty; the CDR3 is given as TCRdb lists it. The J gene is TRBJ1-4, the V gene TRBV27; the table's D call of TRBD1 was not tested on the DNA. Germline V gene data show CDR1 as MNHEY and CDR2 as SMNVEV (reference sequence). The CDR3 region is 11 residues in length, termini included. CDR3: CASSLAAGGPP.

The chain links TRBV15 to TRBJ2-1, with D perhaps TRBD2 (6 bases). The CDR3 has 14 residues. Trimming stripped 5 bases from V and 5 bases from J, with 13 bases between. CDR1 LNHNV and CDR2 YYDKDF come from the germline V gene (reference sequence). CDR3 protein: CATSPQRRDNEQFF. The CDR3 bases are TGTGCCACCAGCCCTCAGAGGAGGGACAATGAGCAGTTCTTC. Looking up the rest from reference TRBV15 and TRBJ2-1 gives the full variable domain: DAMVIQNPRYQVTQFGKPVTLSCSQTLNHNVMYWYQQKSSQAPKLLFHYYDKDFNNEADTPDNFQSRRPNTSFCFLDIRSPGLGDTAMYLCATSPQRRDNEQFFGPGTRLTVL.

This rearrangement joins TRBV20-1 to TRBJ2-7, with TRBD2 matching 7 bases. CDR1 and CDR2 (germline): DFQATT, SNEGSKA (reference sequence). The junction had 13 bases not matched to a gene; V was cut back by 3 bases and J by 5 bases. The CDR3 covers 15 residues. CDR3 sequence (DNA): TGCAGTGCTAGGCCTCGAAGGCGGGAGAAGGACGAGCAGTACTTC. Protein product: CSARPRRREKDEQYF.

The chain carries TRBV28 and TRBJ2-1; the match to TRBD2 covers 9 bases. J gave up 4 bases and V 7 bases, and 11 bases lay outside the gene matches. This CDR3 comprises 16 residues. Per the germline V gene, CDR1 is MDHEN and CDR2 is SYDVKM. CDR3 region: CASTERAGGDYNEQFF. The CDR3 bases are TGTGCCAGCACTGAGCGTGCGGGAGGGGATTACAATGAGCAGTTCTTC.

The chain employs TRBV11-2 and TRBJ2-2; 7 positions agree with TRBD1. The germline CDR1 and CDR2 sequences are SGHAT and FQNNGV. V was pared by 6 bases and J by 9 bases, with 16 bases of the junction left unmatched. The CDR3 is 16 residues long. For the CDR3, the DNA is TGTGCCAGCAGGCCAATACAGGGGAGAAGTGGAAGGGAGCTGTTTTTT. It yields the protein CASRPIQGRSGRELFF.